This T cell receptor (beta chain) was profiled in a study of T cell responses to AZD1222 COVID-19 vaccine (dated by TCRdb to the early 2020s). At the level of the whole study: AZD1222 recipients with second doses at about 4 weeks or about 12 weeks were pooled, because spike-specific TCR depth and breadth did not differ between schedules. A total of 230 or so trial participants underwent TCR sequencing, of whom some 210 received two doses of AZD1222 and some 26 received two doses of the MenACWY control vaccine. Enrollment into the trials was organized by age into subgroups of 18-55, 56-69 and 70-plus years, and those subgroups contained approximately 150, 30 and 60 TCR-sequenced participants, respectively. What the study reported, not specific to this receptor: Conclusions about previously exposed vaccinees were limited because only a handful of AZD1222 recipients were SARS-CoV-2 seropositive at baseline. The 56-69-year group was small, and its depth increase did not reach significance, likely because of low power. Because no day 14 peak-response samples were available, the repertoires could be characterized only after the peak T cell response. Reportedly, almost half of the unique spike-specific TCRs recognized epitopes lying outside the regions that are mutated in the B.1.351 and B.1.1.7 variants. A significant rise in spike-specific TCR breadth and depth was observed after two AZD1222 doses relative to day 0 and relative to MenACWY recipients. The vaccine-associated CD4 TCRs covered the entire spike protein, and the dominant responses fell in regions 160-218 and 743-854. Most participants were white British and females outnumbered males, and the authors suggested that clonal diversity may have been underestimated.

The CDR3 regions of human TCRbeta chains were subjected to immunosequencing. The paper's data handling went like this. Repertoire TCRs were matched against a reference library of SARS-CoV-2-specific TCRs generated with the MIRA antigen-specificity platform. Breadth was defined as the fraction of unique TCRs that were SARS-CoV-2-associated. Depth was defined as the fraction of total T cells that were SARS-CoV-2-associated. Using the MIRA data, each spike-specific TCR was mapped to the spike region that the TCR reacts to and placed in a CD4 or CD8 class. Log10-transformed breadth and depth values were compared by one-way ANOVA with Sidak's multiple comparisons tests. The table comes from immuneACCESS by way of TCRdb, which keeps in-frame sequences with V and J called. Part of the clones is missing from these tables; in studies checked, under half for an unresolved V gene and the rest for unknown reasons. D and trimming were read from the DNA, whereas the V and J calls and clone size are those reported in that table. This sample is represented by about 120,000 clones; about 90% of them were singletons. The leading ten clones occupy about 14% of the sample.

The CDR3, from cysteine to phenylalanine, totals 14 residues. Just CDR3 DNA is preserved here, 42 bases in frame from base 1. The germline V gene provides CDR1 MDHEN and CDR2 SYDVKM. For this chain, trimming is 6 bases at the V end and 7 bases at the J end, and the number of junction bases without a gene match is 5. Notes on this clone: Its antigen target is currently unknown. No clone much larger than this one lies a single base away; base qualities are absent.

The time point label on this specimen signifies: baseline before first vaccination. Samples from vaccinated people were obtained from the UK trials COV001 and COV002, which included a single-blind randomized controlled phase 2/3 trial of AZD1222 (ChAdOx1 nCoV-19) in healthy adults. For TCRbeta chain sequencing, PBMC samples were collected from trial participants at day 0 and at day 28 after the second dose. The TCR was taken from an adult in good health. This specimen was peripheral blood, taken on day 0 of AZD1222 vaccination. The chain joins TRBV28 to TRBJ2-2, and 10 bases in between align with TRBD1. The CDR3 has the sequence CASRDRGEGGELFF. DNA sequence: TGTGCCAGCAGGGACAGGGGGGAGGGCGGGGAGCTGTTTTTT.